The TCR beta chain described here comes from a study of T cell responses to AZD1222 COVID-19 vaccine. Whole-study context: Second-dose groups at about 4 or about 12 weeks were pooled.

Libraries were prepared by immunoSEQ multiplex PCR; TCRdb keeps only in-frame clonotypes and omits some of them. The sample holds about 99,000 clones, around nine tenths seen once. Notes on this clone: Its antigen remains unknown.

The CDR3 is made up of 12 amino acids. Trimming removed 2 bases at V and 10 bases at J, with 9 bases between. Germline V CDR1 and CDR2: KGHSH, LQKENI. Broader study findings: Clonal diversity was possibly underestimated; the donors were predominantly white British and more often female.

This clonotype originated in an adult in good health. V gene TRBV18 combines with J gene TRBJ1-5; no clear D gene. The source was peripheral blood, collected on day 0 of AZD1222 vaccination. The CDR3 DNA follows: TGTGCCAGCTCACCAGGGATTACACCCCAGCATTTT. Translated, it gives CASSPGITPQHF. The variable domain in full, with the rest retrieved from reference TRBV18 and TRBJ1-5, is NAGVMQNPRHLVRRRGQEARLRCSPMKGHSHVYWYRQLPEEGLKFMVYLQKENIIDESGMPKERFSAEFPKEGPSILRIQQVVRGDSAAYFCASSPGITPQHFGDGTRLSIL.